This paragraph reports one T cell receptor (beta chain). Here immunoSEQ multiplex PCR was the method, and the copy in TCRdb shows in-frame clones only, minus some. The repertoire holds about 100,000 clones, 88% seen once, with about 1.8% in the top ten. The CDR3 runs 15 residues. Deletions cut 10 bases from V and 0 bases from J, with 17 bases between. The germline V gene has CDR1 MGHRA and CDR2 YSYEKL. The data were taken from a study of T cell responses to AZD1222 COVID-19 vaccine. J is TRBJ2-3 and V is TRBV4-1; D is possibly TRBD2 (5 bases). Sequencing was performed on peripheral blood, taken on day 0 of AZD1222 vaccination. This sequence originates from an adult in good health. Written as DNA, the CDR3 is TGCGCCACAAGTGGGGTACGGACTAGCACAGATACGCAGTATTTT. This translates into CATSGVRTSTDTQYF.